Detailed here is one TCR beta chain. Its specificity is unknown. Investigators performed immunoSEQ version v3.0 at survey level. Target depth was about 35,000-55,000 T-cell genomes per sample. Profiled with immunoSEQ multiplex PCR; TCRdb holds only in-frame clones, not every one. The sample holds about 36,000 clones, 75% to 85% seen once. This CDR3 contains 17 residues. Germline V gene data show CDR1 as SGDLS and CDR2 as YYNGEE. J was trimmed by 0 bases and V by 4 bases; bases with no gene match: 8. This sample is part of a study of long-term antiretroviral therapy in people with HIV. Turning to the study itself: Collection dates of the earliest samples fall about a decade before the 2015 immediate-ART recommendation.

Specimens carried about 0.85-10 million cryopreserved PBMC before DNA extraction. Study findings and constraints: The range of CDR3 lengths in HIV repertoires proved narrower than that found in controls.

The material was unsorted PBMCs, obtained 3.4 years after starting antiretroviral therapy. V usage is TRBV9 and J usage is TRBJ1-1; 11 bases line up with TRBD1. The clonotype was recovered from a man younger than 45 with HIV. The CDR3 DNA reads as TGTGCCAGCAGCCCAGAGGACAGGGGGCGGATGAACACTGAAGCTTTCTTT. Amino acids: CASSPEDRGRMNTEAFF.